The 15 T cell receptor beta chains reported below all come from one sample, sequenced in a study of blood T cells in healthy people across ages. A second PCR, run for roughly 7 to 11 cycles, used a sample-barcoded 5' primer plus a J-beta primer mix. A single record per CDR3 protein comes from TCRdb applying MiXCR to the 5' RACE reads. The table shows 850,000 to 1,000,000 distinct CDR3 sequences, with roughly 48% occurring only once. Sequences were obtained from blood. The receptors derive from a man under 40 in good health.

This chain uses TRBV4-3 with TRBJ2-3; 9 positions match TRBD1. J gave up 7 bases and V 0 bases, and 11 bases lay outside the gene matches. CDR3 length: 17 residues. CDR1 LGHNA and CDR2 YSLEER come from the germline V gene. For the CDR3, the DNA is TGCGCCAGCAGCCAAGATTGGGCGGGACAGGGCCCGAATACGCAGTATTTT. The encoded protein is CASSQDWAGQGPNTQYF.

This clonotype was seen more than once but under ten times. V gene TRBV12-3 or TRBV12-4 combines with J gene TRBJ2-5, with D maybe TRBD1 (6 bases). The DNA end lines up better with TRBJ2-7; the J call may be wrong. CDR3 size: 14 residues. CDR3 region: CASSQDRGVDEQYF. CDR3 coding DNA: TGTGCCAGCAGCCAGGACAGAGGGGTGGACGAGCAGTACTTC.

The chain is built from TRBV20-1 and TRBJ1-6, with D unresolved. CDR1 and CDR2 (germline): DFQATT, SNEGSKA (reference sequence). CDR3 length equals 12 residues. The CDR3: CSPSSYNSPLHF. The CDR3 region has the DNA TGCAGCCCGAGCTCCTATAATTCACCCCTCCACTTT.

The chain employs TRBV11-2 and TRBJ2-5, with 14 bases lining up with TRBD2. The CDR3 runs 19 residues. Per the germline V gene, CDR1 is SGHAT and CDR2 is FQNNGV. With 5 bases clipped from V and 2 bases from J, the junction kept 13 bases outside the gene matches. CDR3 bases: TGTGCCAGCAGCCGAGCCGGGACTAGCGGGGGAACACTTCAAGAGACCCAGTACTTC. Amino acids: CASSRAGTSGGTLQETQYF.

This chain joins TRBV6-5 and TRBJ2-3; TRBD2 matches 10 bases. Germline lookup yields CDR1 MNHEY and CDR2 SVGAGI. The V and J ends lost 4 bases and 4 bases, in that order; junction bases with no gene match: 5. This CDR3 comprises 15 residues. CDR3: CASSFLAGDSDTQYF. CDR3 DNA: TGTGCCAGCAGTTTCCTAGCGGGGGACTCAGATACGCAGTATTTT.

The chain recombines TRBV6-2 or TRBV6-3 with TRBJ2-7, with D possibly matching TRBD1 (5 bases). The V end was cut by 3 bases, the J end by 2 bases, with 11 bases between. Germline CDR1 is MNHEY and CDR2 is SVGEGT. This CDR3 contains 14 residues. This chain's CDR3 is CASSYLDSTYEQYF. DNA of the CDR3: TGTGCCAGCAGTTATTTAGACAGCACCTACGAGCAGTACTTC.

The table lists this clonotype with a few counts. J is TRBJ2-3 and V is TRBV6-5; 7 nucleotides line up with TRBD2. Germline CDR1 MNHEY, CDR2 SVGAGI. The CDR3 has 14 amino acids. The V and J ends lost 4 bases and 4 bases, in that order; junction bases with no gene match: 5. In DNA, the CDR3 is TGTGCCAGCAGTTTACTTGGGGGGGCAGATACGCAGTATTTT. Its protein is CASSLLGGADTQYF.

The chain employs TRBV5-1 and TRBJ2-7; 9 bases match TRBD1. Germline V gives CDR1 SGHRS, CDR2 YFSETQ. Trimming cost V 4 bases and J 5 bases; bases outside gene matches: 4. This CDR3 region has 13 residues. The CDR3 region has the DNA TGCGCCAGCAGCCACGGGACAGGGAACGAGCAGTACTTC. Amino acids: CASSHGTGNEQYF.

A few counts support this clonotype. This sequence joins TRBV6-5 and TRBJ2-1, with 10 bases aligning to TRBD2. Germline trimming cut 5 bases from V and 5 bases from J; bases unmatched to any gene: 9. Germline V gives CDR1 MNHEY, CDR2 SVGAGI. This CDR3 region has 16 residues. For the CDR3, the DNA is TGTGCCAGCAGTCCCCACCTAGCGGGGGAACACAATGAGCAGTTCTTC. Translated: CASSPHLAGEHNEQFF.

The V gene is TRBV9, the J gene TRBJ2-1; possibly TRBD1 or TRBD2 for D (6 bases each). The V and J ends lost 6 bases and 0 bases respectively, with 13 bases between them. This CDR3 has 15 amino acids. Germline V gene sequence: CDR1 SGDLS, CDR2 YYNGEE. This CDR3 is CASTPGGRSYNEQFF. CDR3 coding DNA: TGTGCCAGCACCCCCGGGGGCCGCTCCTACAATGAGCAGTTCTTC. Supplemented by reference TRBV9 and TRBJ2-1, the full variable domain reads DSGVTQTPKHLITATGQRVTLRCSPRSGDLSVYWYQQSLDQGLQFLIQYYNGEERAKGNILERFSAQQFPDLHSELNLSSLELGDSALYFCASTPGGRSYNEQFFGPGTRLTVL.

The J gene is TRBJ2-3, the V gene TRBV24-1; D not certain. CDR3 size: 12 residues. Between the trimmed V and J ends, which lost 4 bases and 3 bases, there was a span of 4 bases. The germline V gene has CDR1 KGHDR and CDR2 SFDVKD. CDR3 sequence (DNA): TGTGCCACCAGTGACAATACAGATACGCAGTATTTT. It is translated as CATSDNTDTQYF.

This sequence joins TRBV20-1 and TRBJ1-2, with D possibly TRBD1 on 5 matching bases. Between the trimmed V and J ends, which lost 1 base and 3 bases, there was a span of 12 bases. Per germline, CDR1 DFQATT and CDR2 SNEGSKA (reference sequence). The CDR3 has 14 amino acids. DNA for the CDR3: TGCAGTGCTAGAGTGGCAGGGACGGACTATGGCTACACCTTC. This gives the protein CSARVAGTDYGYTF.

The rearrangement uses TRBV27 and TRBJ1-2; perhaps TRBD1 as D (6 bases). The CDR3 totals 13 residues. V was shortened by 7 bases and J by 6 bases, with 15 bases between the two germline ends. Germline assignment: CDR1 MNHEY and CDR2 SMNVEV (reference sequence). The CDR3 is CASKLGGAHGYTF. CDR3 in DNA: TGTGCCAGCAAACTGGGGGGGGCCCATGGCTACACCTTC.

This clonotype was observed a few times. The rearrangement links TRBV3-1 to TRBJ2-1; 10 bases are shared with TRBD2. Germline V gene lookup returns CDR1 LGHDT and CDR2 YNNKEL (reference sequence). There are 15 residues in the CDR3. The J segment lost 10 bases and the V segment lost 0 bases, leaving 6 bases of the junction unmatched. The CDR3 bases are TGTGCCAGCAGCCAAGAAAGCGGGGGGGTATTCGAGCAGTTCTTC. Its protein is CASSQESGGVFEQFF.

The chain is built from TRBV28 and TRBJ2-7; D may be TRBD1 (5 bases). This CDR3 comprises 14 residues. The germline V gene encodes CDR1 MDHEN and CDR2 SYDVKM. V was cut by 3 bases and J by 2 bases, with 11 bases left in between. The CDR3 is CASSLSQGTYEQYF. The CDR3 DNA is TGTGCCAGCAGTTTGAGCCAGGGTACCTACGAGCAGTACTTC.